The source of this T cell receptor beta chain is a study of regulatory T cells in long-lasting Graves disease. The time point: persistent/refractory GD, antithyroid drugs over 5 years with positive TRAb. The TCR library was made from RNA that had been extracted from PBMCs in TRIzol. Both iRepertoire HTBI primers and Arm-PCR of CDR3 regions were used to build the TCR beta libraries. A single record per CDR3 protein comes from TCRdb applying MiXCR to the multiplex PCR reads. Of some 370,000 distinct CDR3 sequences detected, around 20% appear once; the ten largest clones hold less than 25%. This clonotype has only a few counts. This clonotype was sampled from a female donor with Graves disease. The sequencing used peripheral blood mononuclear cells (PBMCs), collected when the disease was refractory, from a patient treated with antithyroid drugs.

In nucleotides, the CDR3 is TGTGCCAGCAGGTCCGGGGGAGATGAAAAACTGTTTTTT. Translating gives CASRSGGDEKLFF. The gene calls are TRBV7-9 and TRBJ1-4; D is possibly TRBD1 (5 bases). Germline assignment: CDR1 SEHNR and CDR2 FQNEAQ (reference sequence). The CDR3 totals 13 residues. Trimming pared 6 bases from V and 6 bases from J, leaving 11 bases between.